This is a list of T cell receptor beta chains from one sample in a study of cytomegalovirus exposure and HLA in healthy donors. Sequenced by immunoSEQ multiplex PCR; TCRdb stores in-frame clones only, minus some. Of 130,000 or so clones in the sample, around 77% were seen once. Sequenced: PBMCs. All receptors come from a man aged 30 to 39 in good health and CMV-seronegative. The CDR3 runs from the conserved cysteine through the conserved F or W. The order of the fields is clone size, J gene, V gene, D gene, CDR3 DNA, CDR3 protein. D genes are given only for firm matches. A clone size is listed for some rows: how often the clone was seen (once, few, many), or a class if it is expanded.

abundance: .
j_gene: TRBJ1-4
v_gene: TRBV28
d_gene: TRBD1
CDR3nt: TGTGCCAGCAGTATAGGGACAGGGGACGAAAAACTGTTTTTT
CDR3aa: CASSIGTGDEKLFF

abundance: .
j_gene: TRBJ2-7
v_gene: TRBV5-8
d_gene: .
CDR3nt: TGTGCCAGCAGTATACAGGGAATAAGTCTCCACGAGCAGTACTTC
CDR3aa: CASSIQGISLHEQYF

abundance: once
j_gene: TRBJ2-5
v_gene: TRBV18
d_gene: .
CDR3nt: TGTGCCAGCTCACCAGGGGGCGGCGAGACCCAGTACTTC
CDR3aa: CASSPGGGETQYF

abundance: .
j_gene: TRBJ1-2
v_gene: TRBV27
d_gene: TRBD1
CDR3nt: TGTGCCAGCAGTTTAGGGACAGGGAAAGGCTACACCTTC
CDR3aa: CASSLGTGKGYTF

abundance: .
j_gene: TRBJ2-1
v_gene: TRBV6-5
d_gene: .
CDR3nt: TGTGCCAGCAGTTACTCGCCAGACTACAATGAGCAGTTCTTC
CDR3aa: CASSYSPDYNEQFF

abundance: .
j_gene: TRBJ2-1
v_gene: TRBV5-1
d_gene: .
CDR3nt: TGCGCCAGCAGCGAAACTAGCAACCCTTACAATGAGCAGTTCTTC
CDR3aa: CASSETSNPYNEQFF

abundance: .
j_gene: TRBJ1-4
v_gene: TRBV29-1
d_gene: .
CDR3nt: TGCAGCGTTGCAGAAGGGGCAGGCCCTGAAAAACTGTTTTTT
CDR3aa: CSVAEGAGPEKLFF

abundance: .
j_gene: TRBJ1-5
v_gene: TRBV5-1
d_gene: .
CDR3nt: TGCGCCAGCAGCTTGGCCTCAGGGCTAGGGCCCCAGCATTTT
CDR3aa: CASSLASGLGPQHF

abundance: .
j_gene: TRBJ2-2
v_gene: TRBV9
d_gene: TRBD1
CDR3nt: TGTGCCAGCAGCGAGACAGGGGTCCACACCGGGGAGCTGTTTTTT
CDR3aa: CASSETGVHTGELFF

abundance: .
j_gene: TRBJ2-1
v_gene: TRBV27
d_gene: TRBD1
CDR3nt: TGTGCCAGCAGTTTATTGGGACAGGAGCAGTTCTTC
CDR3aa: CASSLLGQEQFF

abundance: .
j_gene: TRBJ2-5
v_gene: TRBV5-4
d_gene: .
CDR3nt: TGTGCCAGCAGCTTGGCCCGGGGAGACCAAGAGACCCAGTACTTC
CDR3aa: CASSLARGDQETQYF

abundance: .
j_gene: TRBJ1-4
v_gene: TRBV15
d_gene: TRBD1
CDR3nt: TGTGCCACCAGCAAGGACCGGGACAGGGTGGATGAAAAACTGTTTTTT
CDR3aa: CATSKDRDRVDEKLFF

abundance: .
j_gene: TRBJ1-2
v_gene: TRBV28
d_gene: .
CDR3nt: TGTGCCAGCAGTACCCCGGGGGGGCACGATGGCTACACCTTC
CDR3aa: CASSTPGGHDGYTF

abundance: .
j_gene: TRBJ2-1
v_gene: TRBV19
d_gene: TRBD1
CDR3nt: TGTGCCAGTAGTATTAGGGGACAGGCCTACAATGAGCAGTTCTTC
CDR3aa: CASSIRGQAYNEQFF

abundance: .
j_gene: TRBJ2-7
v_gene: TRBV29-1
d_gene: TRBD1
CDR3nt: TGCAGCGTTCGGGACAGTTTTTTCGACGAGCAGTACTTC
CDR3aa: CSVRDSFFDEQYF

abundance: few
j_gene: TRBJ1-4
v_gene: TRBV28
d_gene: TRBD1
CDR3nt: TGTGCCAGCAGACACAGGGGGCGCGATGAAAAACTGTTTTTT
CDR3aa: CASRHRGRDEKLFF

abundance: .
j_gene: TRBJ2-1
v_gene: TRBV7-7
d_gene: .
CDR3nt: TGTGCTAGCAGCTTAGGCCCAGGGGCCTCCTACAATGAGCAGTTCTTC
CDR3aa: CASSLGPGASYNEQFF